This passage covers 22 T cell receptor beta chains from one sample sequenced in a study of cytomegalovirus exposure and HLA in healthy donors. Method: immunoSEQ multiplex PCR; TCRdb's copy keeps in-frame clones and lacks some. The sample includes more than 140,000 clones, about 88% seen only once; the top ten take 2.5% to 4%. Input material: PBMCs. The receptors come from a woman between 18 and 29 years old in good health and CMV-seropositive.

CDR3 in DNA: TGTGCCAGCAGTACCTTGACTAGCGGGAACTACGAGCAGTACTTC. It yields the protein CASSTLTSGNYEQYF. J is TRBJ2-7 and V is TRBV6-5; 11 bases fit TRBD2. The J segment lost 3 bases and the V segment lost 5 bases, leaving 6 bases of the junction unmatched. Germline V CDR1 and CDR2: MNHEY, SVGAGI. This CDR3 is 15 amino acids long.

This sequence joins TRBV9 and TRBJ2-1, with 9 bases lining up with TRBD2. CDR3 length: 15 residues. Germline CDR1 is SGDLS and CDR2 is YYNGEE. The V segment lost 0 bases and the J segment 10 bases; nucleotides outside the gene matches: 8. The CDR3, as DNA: TGTGCCAGCAGCGTAGTGGCGGGAGGGCCGGGAGAGCAGTTCTTC. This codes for CASSVVAGGPGEQFF.

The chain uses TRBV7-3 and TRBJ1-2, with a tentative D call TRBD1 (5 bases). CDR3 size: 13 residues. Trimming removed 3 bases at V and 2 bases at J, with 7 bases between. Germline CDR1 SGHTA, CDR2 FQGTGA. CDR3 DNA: TGTGCCAGCAGCTTTTCAGGGAACTATGGCTACACCTTC. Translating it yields CASSFSGNYGYTF.

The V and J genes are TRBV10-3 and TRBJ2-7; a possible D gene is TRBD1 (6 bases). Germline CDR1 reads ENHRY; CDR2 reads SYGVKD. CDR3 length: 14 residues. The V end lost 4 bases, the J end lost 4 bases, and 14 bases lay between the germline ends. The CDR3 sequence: CAISGGTPQYEQYF. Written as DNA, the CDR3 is TGTGCCATCAGTGGGGGGACACCCCAGTACGAGCAGTACTTC.

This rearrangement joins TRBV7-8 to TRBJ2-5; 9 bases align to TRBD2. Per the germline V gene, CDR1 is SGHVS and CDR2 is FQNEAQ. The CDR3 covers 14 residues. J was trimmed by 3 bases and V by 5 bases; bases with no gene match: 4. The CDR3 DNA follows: TGTGCCAGCAGCGTATTAGCGGGAGAAGAGACCCAGTACTTC. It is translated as CASSVLAGEETQYF.

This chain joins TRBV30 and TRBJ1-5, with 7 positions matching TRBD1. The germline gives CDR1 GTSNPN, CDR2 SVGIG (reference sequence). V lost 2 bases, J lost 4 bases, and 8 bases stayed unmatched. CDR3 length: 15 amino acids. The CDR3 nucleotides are TGTGCCTGGAGTCTGCCGGACAGGAGAAATCAGCCCCAGCATTTT. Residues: CAWSLPDRRNQPQHF.

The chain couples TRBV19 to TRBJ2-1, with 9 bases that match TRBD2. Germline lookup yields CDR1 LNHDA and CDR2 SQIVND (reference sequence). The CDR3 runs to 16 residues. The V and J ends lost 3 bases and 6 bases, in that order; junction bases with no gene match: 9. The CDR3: CASSMRLAGFANEQFF. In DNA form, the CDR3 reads TGTGCCAGTAGTATGCGGCTAGCGGGATTCGCCAATGAGCAGTTCTTC.

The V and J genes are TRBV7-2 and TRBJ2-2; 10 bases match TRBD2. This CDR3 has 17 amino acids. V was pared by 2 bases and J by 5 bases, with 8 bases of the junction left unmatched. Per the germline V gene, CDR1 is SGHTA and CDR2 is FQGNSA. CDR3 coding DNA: TGTGCCAGCAGCTTATGGCCTAGCGGGAGTATGACCGGGGAGCTGTTTTTT. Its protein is CASSLWPSGSMTGELFF.

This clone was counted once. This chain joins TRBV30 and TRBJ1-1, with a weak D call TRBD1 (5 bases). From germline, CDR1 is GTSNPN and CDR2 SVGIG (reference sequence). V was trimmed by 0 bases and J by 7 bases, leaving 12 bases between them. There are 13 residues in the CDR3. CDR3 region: CAWSVGVTGEAFF. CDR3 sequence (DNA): TGTGCCTGGAGTGTAGGGGTTACGGGTGAAGCTTTCTTT.

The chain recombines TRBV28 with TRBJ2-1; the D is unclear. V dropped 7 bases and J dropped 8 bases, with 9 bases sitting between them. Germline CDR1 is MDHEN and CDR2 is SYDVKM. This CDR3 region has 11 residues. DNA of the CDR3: TGTGCCAGCACCGAGCGAGATGAGCAGTTCTTC. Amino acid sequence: CASTERDEQFF. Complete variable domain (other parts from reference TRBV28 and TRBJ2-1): DVKVTQSSRYLVKRTGEKVFLECVQDMDHENMFWYRQDPGLGLRLIYFSYDVKMKEKGDIPEGYSVSREKKERFSLILESASTNQTSMYLCASTERDEQFFGPGTRLTVL.

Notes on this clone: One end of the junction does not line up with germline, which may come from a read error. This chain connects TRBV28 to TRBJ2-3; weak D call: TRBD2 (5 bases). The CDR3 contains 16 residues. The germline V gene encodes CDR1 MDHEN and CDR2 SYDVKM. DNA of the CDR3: TGTGCCAGCAGTTTTTTGGCCCGAGGGTCCACAGATACGCAGTACTTT. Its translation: CASSFLARGSTDTQYF.

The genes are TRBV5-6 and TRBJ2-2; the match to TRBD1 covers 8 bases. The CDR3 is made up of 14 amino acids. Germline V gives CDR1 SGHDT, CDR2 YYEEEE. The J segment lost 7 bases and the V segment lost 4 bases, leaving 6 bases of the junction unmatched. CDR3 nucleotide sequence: TGTGCCAGCAGCCTTGGACAGGGTAACGGGGAGCTGTTTTTT. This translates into CASSLGQGNGELFF.

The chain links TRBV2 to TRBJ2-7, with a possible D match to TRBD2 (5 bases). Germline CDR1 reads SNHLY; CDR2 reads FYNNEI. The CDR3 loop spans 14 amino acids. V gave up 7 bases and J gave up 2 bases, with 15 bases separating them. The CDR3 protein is CASKSTGLTYEQYF. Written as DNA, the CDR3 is TGTGCCAGCAAATCCACGGGGTTGACCTACGAGCAGTACTTC.

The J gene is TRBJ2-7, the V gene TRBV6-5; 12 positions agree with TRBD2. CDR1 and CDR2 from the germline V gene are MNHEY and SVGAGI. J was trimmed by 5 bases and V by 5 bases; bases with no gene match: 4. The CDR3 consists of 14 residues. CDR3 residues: CASSRLAGVDEQYF. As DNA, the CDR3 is TGTGCCAGCAGTCGACTAGCGGGAGTCGACGAGCAGTACTTC.

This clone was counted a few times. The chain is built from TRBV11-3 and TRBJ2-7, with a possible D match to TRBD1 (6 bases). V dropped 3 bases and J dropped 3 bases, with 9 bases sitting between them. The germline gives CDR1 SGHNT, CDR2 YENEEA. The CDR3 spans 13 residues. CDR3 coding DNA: TGTGCCAGCAGCTTGGTCAGGGGCTACGAGCAGTACTTC. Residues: CASSLVRGYEQYF.

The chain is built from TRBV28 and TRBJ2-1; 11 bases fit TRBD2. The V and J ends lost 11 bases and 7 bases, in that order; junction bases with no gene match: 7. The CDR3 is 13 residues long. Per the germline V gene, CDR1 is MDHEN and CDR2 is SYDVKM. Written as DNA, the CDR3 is TGTGCCTCTAGACTAGCGGGACGGAATGAGCAGTTCTTC. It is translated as CASRLAGRNEQFF.

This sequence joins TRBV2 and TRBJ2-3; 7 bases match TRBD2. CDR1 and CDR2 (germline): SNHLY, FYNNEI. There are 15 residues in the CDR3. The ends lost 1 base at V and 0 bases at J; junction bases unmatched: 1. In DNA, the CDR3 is TGTGCCAGCAGTGAAGGCGGGAGAAGCACAGATACGCAGTATTTT. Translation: CASSEGGRSTDTQYF.

The CDR3 spells CASSSPGQVSGELFF. CDR3 DNA: TGCGCCAGCAGCTCTCCGGGACAGGTATCCGGGGAGCTGTTTTTT. The chain has TRBV5-1 and TRBJ2-2; 8 nucleotides align to TRBD1. This CDR3 has 15 residues. V was pared by 3 bases and J by 6 bases, with 7 bases of the junction left unmatched. CDR1 is SGHRS, CDR2 YFSETQ, per germline.

CDR3 bases: TGCAGCGTTTCCCGCGGGATCTCCTACGAGCAGTACTTC. This translates into CSVSRGISYEQYF. The chain has TRBV29-1 and TRBJ2-7; tentative D call: TRBD2 (6 bases). This CDR3 is 13 amino acids long. The germline V gene has CDR1 SQVTM and CDR2 ANQGSEA. V lost 5 bases to trimming and J lost 0 bases, with 11 bases between them.

The CDR3 is CASSLSGEEKLFF. For the CDR3, the DNA is TGTGCCAGCAGTTTAAGCGGGGAGGAAAAACTGTTTTTT. This chain connects TRBV28 to TRBJ1-4; no firm D call. Trimming removed 2 bases from V and 8 bases from J, with 9 bases in between. This CDR3 contains 13 residues. Germline assignment: CDR1 MDHEN and CDR2 SYDVKM.

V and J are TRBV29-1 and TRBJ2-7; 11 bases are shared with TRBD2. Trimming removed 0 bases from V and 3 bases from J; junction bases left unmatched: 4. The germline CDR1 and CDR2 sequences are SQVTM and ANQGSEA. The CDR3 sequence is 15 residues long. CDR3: CSVEDRSGRDYEQYF. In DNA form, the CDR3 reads TGCAGCGTTGAAGATCGTAGCGGGAGGGACTACGAGCAGTACTTC.

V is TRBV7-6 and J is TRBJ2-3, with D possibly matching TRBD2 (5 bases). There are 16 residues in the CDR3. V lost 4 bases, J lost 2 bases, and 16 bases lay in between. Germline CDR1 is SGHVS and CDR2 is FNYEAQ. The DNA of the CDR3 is TGTGCCAGCAGCTCGGCCGTAGGGAGTGTCACAGATACGCAGTATTTT. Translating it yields CASSSAVGSVTDTQYF.